This paragraph reports one T cell receptor (beta chain). Its antigen remains unidentified. Base quality data are lacking; no much larger clone is found one base away. The patients picked for sequencing were ones in whom flow cytometry had shown an expansion of CD8+CD57+ cells. All patients had severe acquired aplastic anemia diagnosed by International Study of Aplastic Anemia and Agranulocytosis and Camitta criteria. No patient had received any therapy when blood was sampled. TCR repertoires of sorted CD4+ and CD8+ blood T cells from severe aplastic anemia patients and healthy subjects were deep-sequenced in the study. In the USA, patient enrollment took place under clinicaltrials.gov protocols 00001620, 01623167, 00001397, 00071045, 00081523 and 00961064. Ficoll-Paque density gradient centrifugation was used to isolate peripheral blood mononuclear cells. CD4+ and CD8+ T cells were sorted by FACS or magnetic beads before DNA extraction.

The sample originates from a study of CD8+CD57+ T cells in acquired aplastic anemia (dated by TCRdb to 2016 to 2019). About the full investigation: On average, sorted CD4+ and CD8+ cells yielded around 3.5 ug of extracted DNA, with a range of roughly 0.19 to 27.4 ug. CD8+CD57+ expansion was defined as frequency above the mean frequency observed in healthy subjects.

Profiling of TCR beta VDJ combinations and CDR3 sequences used genomic DNA as the template. An Illumina HiSeq 2000 was used for TCR repertoire sequencing. The published analysis was carried out like this. Repertoires were assessed using TRBV/TRBJ rearrangement plots, CDR3 size and DJ length profiles, and Simpson's diversity index. The most abundant DNA sequence in the deep sequencing data was defined as the immunodominant clone. CDR3 amino acid sequences were screened for sharing across subjects and compared with published repertoires and the VDJdb database. TCRdb ran its own pipeline on the public reads, namely fastp trimming at Q25 and MiXCR clone calling, and kept in-frame beta chains. Each entry is one CDR3 protein sequence, shown with its most common DNA and genes. It is TCRdb's table, rather than the study itself, that gives the V and J calls and clone size. The sample data list 160,000 or so distinct CDR3 sequences, and 40% to 55% of these were observed just once. The top ten constitute roughly 3.1% of the sample.

The CDR1 and CDR2 encoded by the germline V gene are SQVTM and ANQGSEA. Measured from the cysteine to the phenylalanine, the CDR3 is 14 residues long. Just CDR3 DNA is preserved here, 42 bases in frame from base 1. Broader findings and caveats from the paper: Between patients and healthy controls, no significant difference in CD8+ Simpson's diversity was found (P=0.060). Roughly 30 CD8+ CDR3 sequences were shared between patients and controls but appeared highly expressed in patients and within their immunodominant clones.

Sequenced: sorted CD4+, CD8+, or CD8+CD57+ T cells (not recorded which) from PBMCs. The receptor was derived from a human donor with aplastic anemia. Recombination connected TRBV29-1 to TRBJ2-7, and TRBD1 aligns with 9 junction nucleotides. The CDR3 amino acid sequence is: CSATKGQGGYEQYF. The DNA sequence reads TGCAGTGCTACCAAGGGACAGGGAGGGTACGAGCAGTACTTC.